A single sample gave rise to the 14 T cell receptor beta chains below, sequenced in a study of blood T cell repertoires in COVID-19. Data came from immunoSEQ multiplex PCR; TCRdb stores just in-frame clones and leaves some out. The sample comprises 450,000 or so clones, about 90% of which are singletons, and less than 0.95% rests with the top ten. The sequenced material came from peripheral blood. The receptor source for this set is a man younger than 35 with COVID-19, enrolled during active disease.

The chain is built from TRBV12-5 and TRBJ2-3; D gene ambiguous. This CDR3 region has 12 residues. CDR1 is LGHNT, CDR2 FRNRAP, per germline. V was clipped by 5 bases and J by 6 bases, with 9 bases between them. The CDR3 protein is CASGPDWDTQYF. The CDR3 DNA follows: TGTGCTAGTGGTCCCGACTGGGATACGCAGTATTTT.

The chain couples TRBV6-4 to TRBJ2-3; D perhaps matches TRBD2 (5 bases). Germline V lookup: CDR1 MRHNA, CDR2 SNTAGT. V dropped 6 bases and J dropped 4 bases, with 20 bases sitting between them. The CDR3 extends over 16 amino acids. The CDR3 sequence is CASRGRTGKRPDTQYF. The CDR3 DNA reads as TGTGCCAGCAGAGGACGGACTGGGAAGAGGCCAGATACGCAGTATTTT.

The genes are TRBV19 and TRBJ1-4; 9 bases agree with TRBD1. Trimming cost V 4 bases and J 7 bases; bases outside gene matches: 4. The CDR3 is made up of 14 amino acids. Germline loops: CDR1 LNHDA, CDR2 SQIVND (reference sequence). The CDR3 DNA is TGTGCCAGTAGTACAACAGGGGGCAGTGAAAAACTGTTTTTT. It codes for CASSTTGGSEKLFF.

This chain joins TRBV27 and TRBJ2-7; weak D call: TRBD2 (5 bases). The CDR3 contains 15 residues. Germline CDR1 is MNHEY and CDR2 is SMNVEV (reference sequence). The V gene lost 0 bases and the J gene lost 2 bases, with 11 bases spanning the gap. The CDR3, as DNA: TGTGCCAGCAGTTTATCGAGGGTAGCCCCCTACGAGCAGTACTTC. It is translated as CASSLSRVAPYEQYF.

CDR3 sequence reads: CASSKAGIGLGTEAFF. The CDR3 DNA is TGTGCCAGCAGTAAAGCGGGGATTGGGTTGGGCACTGAAGCTTTCTTT. The V and J genes are TRBV27 and TRBJ1-1; D remains unclear. Germline CDR1 and CDR2: MNHEY and SMNVEV (reference sequence). This CDR3 has 16 amino acids. Deletions cut 5 bases from V and 4 bases from J, with 20 bases between.

CDR3 in amino acids: CASSHGTSGHNEQFF. The CDR3 DNA sequence: TGTGCCAGCAGTCACGGGACTAGCGGGCACAATGAGCAGTTCTTC. The chain links TRBV5-4 to TRBJ2-1; 12 bases map to TRBD2. CDR3 length equals 15 residues. From germline, CDR1 is SGHNT and CDR2 YYREEE (reference sequence). Trimming cost V 5 bases and J 5 bases; bases outside gene matches: 5.

This rearrangement joins TRBV7-8 to TRBJ2-3; 8 nucleotides match TRBD2. V was clipped by 5 bases and J by 0 bases; unmatched bases: 10. The CDR3 loop spans 17 amino acids. Germline values: CDR1 SGHVS, CDR2 FQNEAQ. Written as DNA, the CDR3 is TGTGCCAGCAGCCAGAGAGCGGGAGCCACTAGCACAGATACGCAGTATTTT. The encoded protein is CASSQRAGATSTDTQYF.

The J gene is TRBJ1-5, the V gene TRBV5-1, with D perhaps matching TRBD1 (5 bases). Germline V gives CDR1 SGHRS, CDR2 YFSETQ. The CDR3 has 13 amino acids. Trimming pared 4 bases from V and 9 bases from J, leaving 14 bases between. The CDR3 DNA is TGCGCCAGCAGCCCTGGGAGGGGTTTGCCCCAGCATTTT. It translates to CASSPGRGLPQHF. Drawing the rest from reference TRBV5-1 and TRBJ1-5, the complete variable domain is KAGVTQTPRYLIKTRGQQVTLSCSPISGHRSVSWYQQTPGQGLQFLFEYFSETQRNKGNFPGRFSGRQFSNSRSEMNVSTLELGDSALYLCASSPGRGLPQHFGDGTRLSIL.

The rearrangement links TRBV9 to TRBJ2-4; D might be TRBD1 (5 bases). V was cut by 0 bases and J by 4 bases, with 11 bases left in between. The CDR3 has 15 residues. Per the germline V gene, CDR1 is SGDLS and CDR2 is YYNGEE. The CDR3 reads CASSVDETAKNIQYF. As DNA, the CDR3 is TGTGCCAGCAGCGTAGACGAGACAGCTAAAAACATTCAGTACTTC. Looking up the rest from reference TRBV9 and TRBJ2-4 gives the full variable domain: DSGVTQTPKHLITATGQRVTLRCSPRSGDLSVYWYQQSLDQGLQFLIQYYNGEERAKGNILERFSAQQFPDLHSELNLSSLELGDSALYFCASSVDETAKNIQYFGAGTRLSVL.

This sequence joins TRBV24-1 and TRBJ1-2; TRBD1 might be the D (5 bases). The germline V gene has CDR1 KGHDR and CDR2 SFDVKD. V was shortened by 2 bases and J by 8 bases, with 26 bases between the two germline ends. This CDR3 has 18 amino acids. CDR3 in amino acids: CATSDWGEAEVELGGYTF. The CDR3 DNA is TGTGCCACCAGTGATTGGGGGGAGGCCGAGGTAGAACTGGGAGGCTACACCTTC.

This clone was recorded only once. This chain joins TRBV29-1 and TRBJ2-1; no clear D gene. Germline V gene sequence: CDR1 SQVTM, CDR2 ANQGSEA. V was shortened by 4 bases and J by 5 bases, with 15 bases between the two germline ends. The CDR3 is 14 residues long. CDR3 sequence reads: CSVVPRGAHNEQFF. Written as DNA, the CDR3 is TGCAGCGTTGTCCCACGCGGAGCCCACAATGAGCAGTTCTTC.

This chain connects TRBV6-5 to TRBJ2-1; TRBD1 might be the D (6 bases). Trimming removed 2 bases from V and 7 bases from J, with 9 bases in between. The CDR3 extends over 13 amino acids. Germline CDR1 MNHEY, CDR2 SVGAGI. CDR3: CASSYGQLNEQFF. CDR3 nucleotides: TGTGCCAGCAGTTACGGACAGTTAAATGAGCAGTTCTTC.

The rearrangement uses TRBV20-1 and TRBJ1-2, with 7 bases aligning to TRBD1. CDR1 is DFQATT and CDR2 is SNEGSKA in the germline V gene (reference sequence). The CDR3 is 14 amino acids. V lost 3 bases, J lost 4 bases, and 8 bases stayed unmatched. The CDR3: CSASGQGQLYGYTF. The CDR3 DNA sequence: TGCAGTGCTAGTGGTCAGGGACAGCTCTATGGCTACACCTTC.

This rearrangement joins TRBV9 to TRBJ2-5, with 7 nucleotides matching TRBD2. Germline CDR1 is SGDLS and CDR2 is YYNGEE. Trimming cost V 0 bases and J 2 bases; bases outside gene matches: 4. This CDR3 has 15 amino acids. The CDR3 sequence is CASSVEGGLQETQYF. CDR3 nucleotide sequence: TGTGCCAGCAGCGTAGAGGGAGGGTTACAAGAGACCCAGTACTTC.